Listed below are T cell receptor beta chains from one sample, sequenced in a study of graft-versus-host responses after intestinal transplantation. Libraries were prepared by immunoSEQ multiplex PCR; TCRdb keeps only in-frame clonotypes and omits some of them. The sample holds 35,000 to 45,000 clones, about 92% seen once. The sequenced sample was PBMCs, obtained around 730 days after intestinal transplantation. These receptor sequences come from a human patient who received an intestinal transplant, so some T cells may come from the graft donor. Each CDR3 is given with its conserved first and last residue. The D gene is left open where the match is weak. Where a row states a size, it is once, few, many or the class of an expanded clone; other rows omit it.

>-|TRBV27|TRBJ2-1|-
CASSPFGPSYNEQFF
TGTGCCAGCAGCCCATTTGGACCCTCCTACAATGAGCAGTTCTTC
>-|TRBV18|TRBJ2-5|-
CASSPREETQYF
TGTGCCAGCTCACCACGGGAAGAGACCCAGTACTTC
>-|TRBV18|TRBJ1-6|TRBD1
CASSRRQGDSPLHF
TGTGCCAGCTCACGGAGACAGGGTGATTCACCCCTCCACTTT
>-|TRBV7-3|TRBJ2-7|TRBD1
CASSSDRGDEQYF
TGTGCCAGCAGCTCAGACAGGGGGGACGAGCAGTACTTC
>-|TRBV5-3|TRBJ1-6|-
CARSLVRIWDSPLHF
TGTGCCAGAAGCTTGGTCCGGATCTGGGATTCACCCCTCCACTTT
>medium-sized|TRBV5-1|TRBJ2-5|-
CASSARPGGWETQYF
TGCGCCAGCAGCGCCCGGCCAGGGGGGTGGGAGACCCAGTACTTC
>-|TRBV12-5|TRBJ1-1|TRBD1
CASGSRKGIAMDRGQRGNTEAFF
TGTGCTAGTGGTTCAAGAAAAGGGATAGCTATGGACAGGGGGCAAAGGGGGAACACTGAAGCTTTCTTT
>-|TRBV11-2|TRBJ1-3|-
CASSATSTGNTIYF
TGTGCCAGCAGCGCGACATCTACTGGAAACACCATATATTTT
>-|TRBV7-6|TRBJ2-1|TRBD1
CASSRRGGGLWNEQFF
TGTGCCAGCAGCAGAAGAGGGGGCGGCCTCTGGAATGAGCAGTTCTTC
>-|TRBV7-6|TRBJ2-1|-
CASSLSARDNEQFF
TGTGCCAGCAGCTTATCGGCTAGGGACAATGAGCAGTTCTTC
>once|TRBV5-6|TRBJ2-7|-
CASSLALTSEQYF
TGTGCCAGCAGCTTGGCCCTGACTAGCGAGCAGTACTTC